These 8 T cell receptor beta chains came from one sample sequenced in a study of shared clonotypes between healthy human individuals. TCRdb's table, derived via immunoSEQ multiplex PCR, lists solely in-frame clones and lacks some. The sample carries over a million clones, more than 75% recorded once. The specimen sequenced was memory CD4+ T cells from PBMCs. Subset of the sample: CD45RA-negative fraction. The receptors derive from a man aged 18 to 35 in good health. Some clones in this sample may be carry-over from other donors' samples.

This clone was picked up a small number of times. V gene TRBV4-1 combines with J gene TRBJ2-1; D is possibly TRBD2 (5 bases). The V and J ends lost 1 base and 3 bases respectively, with 16 bases between them. The germline V gene has CDR1 MGHRA and CDR2 YSYEKL. CDR3 length: 17 amino acids. CDR3 in amino acids: CASSQGSGRDIYNEQFF. CDR3 sequence (DNA): TGCGCCAGCAGCCAAGGTTCGGGTCGGGATATCTACAATGAGCAGTTCTTC.

This clone was recorded many times. The chain carries TRBV27 and TRBJ1-2; TRBD1 is a possible D gene (6 bases). This CDR3 has 16 residues. V lost 2 bases, J lost 4 bases, and 17 bases lay in between. Germline values: CDR1 MNHEY, CDR2 SMNVEV (reference sequence). The DNA of the CDR3 is TGTGCCAGCAGTTTAGGGAGGCCAGGGGAGGGCTATGGCTACACCTTC. It translates to CASSLGRPGEGYGYTF.

This chain links TRBV5-1 with TRBJ2-5, with 9 bases lining up with TRBD2. J gave up 5 bases and V 0 bases, and 14 bases lay outside the gene matches. CDR3 length: 18 residues. Germline V gives CDR1 SGHRS, CDR2 YFSETQ. The DNA for the CDR3 is TGCGCCAGCAGCTTGGGTCGGCTAGCGGGACGGCCCGGCGAGACCCAGTACTTC. It encodes CASSLGRLAGRPGETQYF.

Here the CDR3 reads CASSLEEKLFF. The DNA of the CDR3 is TGTGCCAGTAGTTTGGAAGAAAAACTGTTTTTT. The chain has TRBV19 and TRBJ1-4; D gene unclear. The germline V gene has CDR1 LNHDA and CDR2 SQIVND (reference sequence). The CDR3 runs 11 residues. Trimming shortened V by 5 bases and J by 8 bases, and 6 bases separated the two germline ends.

This chain joins TRBV7-2 and TRBJ2-7, with 9 bases fitting TRBD2. The CDR3 totals 13 residues. Germline values: CDR1 SGHTA, CDR2 FQGNSA. V lost 4 bases to trimming and J lost 5 bases; unmatched junction nucleotides: 3. CDR3 nucleotide sequence: TGTGCCAGCAGCTGGGGACTAGCAAACGAGCAGTACTTC. Its translation: CASSWGLANEQYF.

This chain uses TRBV7-8 with TRBJ2-7; 9 bases align to TRBD2. Germline V gene data show CDR1 as SGHVS and CDR2 as FQNEAQ. CDR3 length: 19 residues. After removal of 0 bases from V and 2 bases from J, the junction contained 14 bases not matched to a gene. As DNA, the CDR3 is TGTGCCAGCAGCTTAGCCGCCGGAGGGGCGGGAGGGCCAACCTACGAGCAGTACTTC. This gives the protein CASSLAAGGAGGPTYEQYF.

The chain recombines TRBV7-2 with TRBJ2-2; 11 bases map to TRBD1. The trim removed 7 bases at V and 4 bases at J, leaving 8 bases unmatched. CDR1 is SGHTA, CDR2 FQGNSA, per germline. The CDR3 sequence is 16 residues long. The CDR3 loop reads CASIMGGQGATGELFF. The CDR3 DNA follows: TGTGCCAGCATCATGGGAGGACAGGGGGCCACCGGGGAGCTGTTTTTT.

This clone was seen a handful of times. The same CDR3 is also encoded by other DNA sequences in this sample. The gene calls are TRBV28 and TRBJ2-3, with D unresolved. The germline V gene encodes CDR1 MDHEN and CDR2 SYDVKM. The CDR3 runs 11 residues. Trimming shortened V by 6 bases and J by 2 bases, and 3 bases separated the two germline ends. This chain's CDR3 is CASRLTDTQYF. CDR3 DNA: TGTGCCAGCAGACTCACAGATACGCAGTATTTT.